A single sample gave rise to the 10 T cell receptor beta chains below, sequenced in a study of T cells in Graves' hyperthyroidism and ophthalmopathy. TCR beta CDR3 regions were amplified from RNA. Carried out on the TCR CDR3, a first-round RT-PCR used the HTBI primer set. TCRdb passed the multiplex PCR reads through MiXCR, listing each CDR3 protein once. The sample holds around 190,000 distinct CDR3 sequences; 17% are singletons and the top ten take over 45%. Input material: blood. The receptors derive from a woman between 45 and 60 years old with Graves' hyperthyroidism.

This clonotype appeared many times. The chain links TRBV28 to TRBJ1-2, with TRBD1 matching 7 bases. The CDR3 is made up of 16 amino acids. Trimming at V came to 5 bases and at J to 7 bases, leaving 16 bases not matched to a gene. Looked up from germline, CDR1 is MDHEN and CDR2 is SYDVKM. DNA of the CDR3: TGTGCCAGCAGTCCCCCCTCAACTGACAGGGTCGGTGGCTACACCTTC. Protein product: CASSPPSTDRVGGYTF.

The chain combines TRBV29-1 with TRBJ1-3; D not resolved. Germline lookup yields CDR1 SQVTM and CDR2 ANQGSEA. V was pared by 4 bases and J by 4 bases, with 11 bases between. The CDR3 consists of 13 residues. In DNA, the CDR3 is TGCAGCGTTGTAGAGGCCGCCGGAAACACCATATATTTT. Encoded protein: CSVVEAAGNTIYF.

This clonotype was recorded at least ten times. The rearrangement uses TRBV28 and TRBJ2-7; 10 nucleotides line up with TRBD1. Losses at the gene ends were 4 bases for V and 5 bases for J; bases not matched to a gene: 8. This CDR3 has 15 residues. Germline V CDR1 and CDR2: MDHEN, SYDVKM. The CDR3 region is CASSSPGTGDHEQYF. The CDR3 DNA reads TGTGCCAGCAGTTCCCCCGGGACAGGGGATCACGAGCAGTACTTC. Complete variable domain (other parts from reference TRBV28 and TRBJ2-7): DVKVTQSSRYLVKRTGEKVFLECVQDMDHENMFWYRQDPGLGLRLIYFSYDVKMKEKGDIPEGYSVSREKKERFSLILESASTNQTSMYLCASSSPGTGDHEQYFGPGTRLTVT.

In its sample, this clonotype was seen many times. The chain carries TRBV20-1 and TRBJ1-2, with a tentative D call TRBD1 (5 bases). CDR1 and CDR2 (germline): DFQATT, SNEGSKA (reference sequence). Trimming cost V 0 bases and J 1 base, with 18 bases left between them. The CDR3 has 17 amino acids. The CDR3 DNA reads TGCAGTGCTAGAGATTGGGGGATGGAACACTTTAACTATGGCTACACCTTC. Protein product: CSARDWGMEHFNYGYTF.

V is TRBV28 and J is TRBJ2-7; TRBD2 aligns across 7 bases. V lost 2 bases, J lost 2 bases, and 9 bases stayed unmatched. The CDR3 sequence is 16 residues long. The germline CDR1 and CDR2 sequences are MDHEN and SYDVKM. CDR3 in DNA: TGTGCCAGCAGTTTACCGTCTAGCGGCAAAACCTACGAGCAGTACTTC. Translation: CASSLPSSGKTYEQYF.

This clonotype has only a few counts. This rearrangement joins TRBV10-2 to TRBJ1-1; D not resolved. The germline V gene has CDR1 WSHSY and CDR2 SAAADI. The CDR3 loop spans 13 amino acids. Between the trimmed V and J ends, which lost 4 bases and 2 bases, there was a span of 8 bases. CDR3 residues: CASSVRANTEAFF. The CDR3 region has the DNA TGCGCCAGCAGTGTAAGGGCTAACACTGAAGCTTTCTTT.

In its sample, this clonotype was seen a few times. The chain carries TRBV30 and TRBJ2-1, with D possibly matching TRBD2 (5 bases). With 5 bases removed from V and 5 bases from J, the gap between germline ends came to 13 bases. The CDR3 has 13 residues. Germline assignment: CDR1 GTSNPN and CDR2 SVGIG (reference sequence). The CDR3 here is CAWQQRADNEQFF. The DNA of the CDR3 is TGTGCCTGGCAACAGAGGGCGGACAATGAGCAGTTCTTC.

J is TRBJ2-5 and V is TRBV5-1, with D hard to call. The CDR3 totals 15 residues. The ends were cut back, 1 base at V and 3 bases at J, with 13 bases in the middle. Germline V lookup: CDR1 SGHRS, CDR2 YFSETQ. The CDR3 loop reads CASSLRWGMEETQYF. DNA for the CDR3: TGCGCCAGCAGCTTGCGTTGGGGTATGGAAGAGACCCAGTACTTC.

The V gene is TRBV12-5, the J gene TRBJ1-5; perhaps TRBD1 as D (6 bases). CDR3 length: 17 residues. The germline V gene encodes CDR1 LGHNT and CDR2 FRNRAP. With 1 base removed from V and 6 bases from J, the gap between germline ends came to 19 bases. The CDR3 sequence: CASGLATGLQGSQPQHF. DNA for the CDR3: TGTGCTAGTGGTTTGGCCACCGGCCTCCAGGGGAGTCAGCCCCAGCATTTT. Complete variable domain (other parts from reference TRBV12-5 and TRBJ1-5): DARVTQTPRHKVTEMGQEVTMRCQPILGHNTVFWYRQTMMQGLELLAYFRNRAPLDDSGMPKDRFSAEMPDATLATLKIQPSEPRDSAVYFCASGLATGLQGSQPQHFGDGTRLSIL.

This clonotype was seen many times. The chain carries TRBV11-2 and TRBJ2-1, with 11 bases fitting TRBD2. The CDR3 runs 19 residues. The V gene's germline CDR1 is SGHAT and CDR2 FQNNGV. J lost 8 bases, V lost 3 bases, and 18 bases had no gene match. The CDR3 nucleotides read TGTGCCAGCAGCTTTACGAGAGGAGAGAGACTAGCGGGAAGGTATGAGCAGTTCTTC. As protein: CASSFTRGERLAGRYEQFF.